These 29 T cell receptor beta chains were sequenced from one sample in a study of T-cell memory formation after mild COVID-19. In TCRdb, the 5' RACE reads were re-called with MiXCR into one record per CDR3 protein. This sample has some 450,000 distinct CDR3 sequences, with 15% to 20% found just once. Sequencing used PBMCs or a T cell subset sorted from them (not recorded which). These receptors were collected from a man between 18 and 35 years old who had mild COVID-19 (a few samples of this study predate the infection). Cell type and time point are not known.

V gene TRBV10-3 combines with J gene TRBJ2-5; maybe TRBD1 (6 bases). The CDR3 covers 14 residues. Germline V gene lookup returns CDR1 ENHRY and CDR2 SYGVKD. Trimming stripped 0 bases from V and 5 bases from J, with 10 bases between. As DNA, the CDR3 is TGTGCCATCAGTGAGTCGGCCCAGGGGGAGACCCAGTACTTC. Its translation is CAISESAQGETQYF.

A few counts support this clonotype. V is TRBV7-2 and J is TRBJ2-2; D remains ambiguous. This CDR3 contains 15 residues. V lost 0 bases and J 4 bases, leaving 9 bases between the germline ends. Per the germline V gene, CDR1 is SGHTA and CDR2 is FQGNSA. CDR3 in DNA: TGTGCCAGCAGCTTAGCGATACAGCCCACCGGGGAGCTGTTTTTT. Protein product: CASSLAIQPTGELFF.

This clonotype turned up a few times. This chain uses TRBV5-4 with TRBJ2-1; 12 bases agree with TRBD2. The CDR3 is made up of 13 amino acids. Germline loops: CDR1 SGHNT, CDR2 YYREEE (reference sequence). After removal of 5 bases from V and 8 bases from J, the junction contained 2 bases not matched to a gene. This CDR3 reads CASRLAGGDEQFF. The CDR3 bases are TGTGCCAGCAGGCTAGCGGGGGGGGATGAGCAGTTCTTC.

This clonotype appeared many times. The V and J genes are TRBV28 and TRBJ2-1; D ambiguous. The CDR3 runs 15 residues. Germline V gene data show CDR1 as MDHEN and CDR2 as SYDVKM. V lost 4 bases, J lost 0 bases, and 10 bases lay in between. As DNA, the CDR3 is TGTGCCAGCAGTTCTGGGGTGAGCTCCTACAATGAGCAGTTCTTC. This gives the protein CASSSGVSSYNEQFF.

This chain connects TRBV5-1 to TRBJ1-1; unclear D gene. CDR3 length: 13 amino acids. Trimming took off 0 bases at V and 7 bases at J, with 10 bases between the two ends. CDR1 is SGHRS, CDR2 YFSETQ, per germline. DNA of the CDR3: TGCGCCAGCAGCTTGGCTACTGCAAGTGAAGCTTTCTTT. Amino acid sequence: CASSLATASEAFF.

This clonotype was recorded many times. The CDR3 bases are TGCAGTGCTTCTGTTTACTCTGGGGCCAACGTCCTGACTTTC. Its protein product is CSASVYSGANVLTF. The chain is built from TRBV20-1 and TRBJ2-6; D unclear. The V end lost 5 bases, the J end lost 0 bases, and 8 bases lay between the germline ends. Germline loops: CDR1 DFQATT, CDR2 SNEGSKA (reference sequence). This CDR3 has 14 amino acids.

This clonotype was detected only once. This may stem from a read error, because a much larger clone lies one nucleotide away. The rearrangement links TRBV24-1 to TRBJ2-5; D call uncertain. V shed 3 bases and J shed 2 bases, with 12 bases lying between them. Germline V gives CDR1 KGHDR, CDR2 SFDVKD. The CDR3 contains 15 residues. Written as DNA, the CDR3 is TGTGCCACCAGTGATCGCGCTGGCCGGCAAGAGACCCAGTACTTC. As protein: CATSDRAGRQETQYF.

There are a few counts of this clonotype. V usage is TRBV7-9 and J usage is TRBJ1-6, with no clear D. Germline V CDR1 and CDR2: SEHNR, FQNEAQ (reference sequence). The CDR3 is 15 residues long. The V gene lost 5 bases and the J gene lost 9 bases, with 17 bases spanning the gap. CDR3 sequence reads: CASSPGPIDISPLHF. CDR3 nucleotides: TGTGCCAGCAGCCCAGGACCGATAGATATTTCACCCCTCCACTTT. The full variable domain, rest sourced from reference TRBV7-9 and TRBJ1-6, is DTGVSQNPRHKITKRGQNVTFRCDPISEHNRLYWYRQTLGQGPEFLTYFQNEAQLEKSRLLSDRFSAERPKGSFSTLEIQRTEQGDSAMYLCASSPGPIDISPLHFGNGTRLTVT.

This clonotype occurred a few times. V and J are TRBV29-1 and TRBJ2-7; 7 positions match TRBD1. V trimming: 6 bases; J trimming: 0 bases; junction bases outside the gene matches: 5. The germline CDR1 and CDR2 sequences are SQVTM and ANQGSEA. This CDR3 is 13 amino acids long. Written as DNA, the CDR3 is TGCAGCGTGCAGGGGGTAAACTCCTACGAGCAGTACGTC. Residues: CSVQGVNSYEQYV.

The chain couples TRBV5-5 to TRBJ2-1; a weak D match, TRBD2 (5 bases). The ends were cut back, 1 base at V and 5 bases at J, with 13 bases in the middle. CDR1 is SGHKS and CDR2 is YYEKEE in the germline V gene (reference sequence). This CDR3 contains 15 residues. CDR3 DNA sequence: TGTGCCAGCAGCTTGCGGGAAGCAGGAAACAATGAGCAGTTCTTC. Amino acids: CASSLREAGNNEQFF.

This clonotype was recorded a few times. The V and J genes are TRBV4-3 and TRBJ2-1, with D possibly being TRBD2 (6 bases). This CDR3 region has 14 residues. The germline V gene encodes CDR1 LGHNA and CDR2 YSLEER. V was cut by 0 bases and J by 7 bases, with 10 bases left in between. As DNA, the CDR3 is TGCGCCAGCAGCCAAGAAGGAGGGGAAAATGAGCAGTTCTTC. The encoded protein is CASSQEGGENEQFF.

This clonotype was recorded many times. The CDR3 nucleotides are TGTGCCAGCAGCCCATGGACAGGAAGCACAGATACGCAGTATTTT. Residues: CASSPWTGSTDTQYF. The chain uses TRBV11-2 and TRBJ2-3, with TRBD1 matching 7 bases. Germline CDR1 reads SGHAT; CDR2 reads FQNNGV. Losses at the gene ends were 5 bases for V and 0 bases for J; bases not matched to a gene: 5. The CDR3 covers 15 residues.

This clonotype was seen only a few times. The gene calls are TRBV5-6 and TRBJ1-3; D is undetermined. The germline gives CDR1 SGHDT, CDR2 YYEEEE. The CDR3 has 17 residues. Trimming cost V 4 bases and J 0 bases, with 17 bases left between them. For the CDR3, the DNA is TGTGCCAGCAGCACTTCTTTCCTCGAACCCTCTGGAAACACCATATATTTT. Its protein is CASSTSFLEPSGNTIYF.

The table lists this clonotype with many counts. The V gene is TRBV12-3 or TRBV12-4, the J gene TRBJ2-3, with 7 bases aligning to TRBD2. This CDR3 spans 15 amino acids. With 8 bases clipped from V and 1 base from J, the junction kept 9 bases outside the gene matches. CDR3 DNA sequence: TGTGCCAGCTCCTTGGGGGGGGGACGCACAGATACGCAGTATTTT. Translated, it gives CASSLGGGRTDTQYF.

The rearrangement links TRBV11-2 to TRBJ1-4; D call uncertain. V was cut by 5 bases and J by 5 bases, with 15 bases left in between. CDR1 and CDR2 (germline): SGHAT, FQNNGV. This CDR3 spans 15 amino acids. Here the CDR3 DNA reads TGTGCCAGCAGCCCCCGCCGAGGTCGCAATGAAAAACTGTTTTTT. Encoded protein: CASSPRRGRNEKLFF.

The rearrangement joins TRBV6-6 to TRBJ1-5, with unresolved D. This CDR3 comprises 14 residues. V shed 2 bases and J shed 5 bases, with 10 bases lying between them. Germline V gene lookup returns CDR1 MNHNY and CDR2 SVGAGI (reference sequence). In nucleotides, the CDR3 is TGTGCCAGCAGTTACCTCCTGGAGTATCAGCCCCAGCATTTT. This encodes CASSYLLEYQPQHF.

The chain recombines TRBV21-1 with TRBJ2-7. TRBV21-1 is termed a pseudogene. The CDR3 extends over 12 amino acids. The chain's CDR3 is CASRSRSGEQYV. The CDR3 bases are TGTGCCAGCCGATCAAGATCCGGCGAGCAGTACGTC.

This clonotype was observed a handful of times. The V gene is TRBV4-2, the J gene TRBJ2-2, with 10 bases aligning to TRBD2. The junction had 11 bases not matched to a gene; V was cut back by 0 bases and J by 7 bases. The CDR3 is 18 residues long. From germline, CDR1 is LGHNA and CDR2 YNFKEQ. CDR3 amino acids: CASSQDPLAGELGGELFF. CDR3 bases: TGTGCCAGCAGCCAAGACCCTCTAGCGGGGGAGCTCGGCGGGGAGCTGTTTTTT.

This chain links TRBV4-2 with TRBJ1-6; D not resolved. Germline V gene sequence: CDR1 LGHNA, CDR2 YNFKEQ. V lost 6 bases, J lost 2 bases, and 11 bases lay in between. The CDR3 contains 15 residues. CDR3 in amino acids: CASRDELPYNSPLHF. DNA of the CDR3: TGTGCCAGCAGGGATGAGCTACCCTATAATTCACCCCTCCACTTT.

This clonotype has more than one count but fewer than ten. This sequence joins TRBV7-2 and TRBJ1-5, with D possibly matching TRBD1 (6 bases). V lost 2 bases and J lost 1, with 9 bases in between. This CDR3 has 15 amino acids. Looked up from germline, CDR1 is SGHTA and CDR2 is FQGNSA. The DNA for the CDR3 is TGTGCCAGCAGCTTACGGACAGTGAGCAATCAGCCCCAGCATTTT. Translated, it gives CASSLRTVSNQPQHF.

This chain joins TRBV7-9 and TRBJ1-1; TRBD1 might be the D (5 bases). Trimming left V 5 bases short and J 1 base short, with 11 bases between. This CDR3 has 14 residues. CDR1 and CDR2 from the germline V gene are SEHNR and FQNEAQ (reference sequence). CDR3 in amino acids: CASSTLQGNTEAFF. In DNA, the CDR3 is TGTGCCAGCAGCACCCTCCAGGGGAACACTGAAGCTTTCTTT.

The chain recombines TRBV24-1 with TRBJ1-1, with D hard to call. CDR1 KGHDR and CDR2 SFDVKD come from the germline V gene. The CDR3 has 13 residues. V lost 6 bases and J 3 bases, leaving 10 bases between the germline ends. This chain's CDR3 is CATSRTLYTEAFF. In DNA form, the CDR3 reads TGTGCCACCAGTCGAACCTTGTACACTGAAGCTTTCTTT.

This chain links TRBV5-8 with TRBJ2-3, with D maybe TRBD2 (6 bases). Trimming took off 6 bases at V and 2 bases at J, with 10 bases between the two ends. This CDR3 is 13 amino acids long. Germline lookup yields CDR1 SGHTS and CDR2 YDEGEE. DNA of the CDR3: TGTGCCAGCAACGGGAGTCCCACAGATACGCAGTATTTT. Protein sequence: CASNGSPTDTQYF.

This clonotype came up a few times. V usage is TRBV12-3 or TRBV12-4 and J usage is TRBJ1-5; maybe TRBD1 (5 bases). The CDR3 spans 13 residues. The CDR3 DNA is TGTGCTGTCGCCAGGGATAGGAATCAGCCCCAGCATTTT. Its translation is CAVARDRNQPQHF.

V and J are TRBV6-5 and TRBJ2-2; D is undetermined. Germline V lookup: CDR1 MNHEY, CDR2 SVGAGI. This CDR3 is 13 amino acids long. V was trimmed by 7 bases and J by 5 bases, leaving 11 bases between them. CDR3 amino acids: CASTRLGTGELFF. DNA for the CDR3: TGTGCCAGCACGAGATTAGGGACCGGGGAGCTGTTTTTT.

This clonotype was detected a few times. V usage is TRBV29-1 and J usage is TRBJ1-1; D is possibly TRBD1 (5 bases). The CDR3 length is 15 residues. The V and J ends lost 2 bases and 1 base respectively, with 14 bases between them. The germline CDR1 and CDR2 sequences are SQVTM and ANQGSEA. In DNA, the CDR3 is TGCAGCGTTGAAAGGGGCAGGGCAGCGAACACTGAAGCTTTCTTT. Translation gives CSVERGRAANTEAFF. The full variable domain, rest sourced from reference TRBV29-1 and TRBJ1-1, is SAVISQKPSRDICQRGTSLTIQCQVDSQVTMMFWYRQQPGQSLTLIATANQGSEATYESGFVIDKFPISRPNLTFSTLTVSNMSPEDSSIYLCSVERGRAANTEAFFGQGTRLTVV.

This clonotype was recorded a few times. V and J are TRBV29-1 and TRBJ2-2; D gene ambiguous. V was shortened by 1 base and J by 1 base, with 4 bases between the two germline ends. The CDR3 covers 13 residues. Germline loops: CDR1 SQVTM, CDR2 ANQGSEA. CDR3 DNA: TGCAGCGTTGAAGTCAGGAACACCGGGGAGCTGTTTTTT. It is translated as CSVEVRNTGELFF.

This clonotype was seen more than once but under ten times. The chain links TRBV18 to TRBJ2-7, with a tentative D call TRBD1 (5 bases). Between the trimmed V and J ends, which lost 1 base and 0 bases, there was a span of 10 bases. This CDR3 is 15 amino acids long. Germline V gene data show CDR1 as KGHSH and CDR2 as LQKENI. The CDR3 bases are TGTGCCAGCTCACCACAACAGGAAAGCTCCTACGAGCAGTACTTC. Protein product: CASSPQQESSYEQYF.

This chain connects TRBV11-1 to TRBJ1-1, with a tentative D call TRBD1 (6 bases). The CDR3 contains 16 residues. In germline, CDR1 is SGHAT, CDR2 FQDESV (reference sequence). V lost 4 bases and J 0 bases, leaving 15 bases between the germline ends. CDR3 DNA sequence: TGTGCCAGCAGCTACTCGACAGGTCTAATGAACACTGAAGCTTTCTTT. It specifies CASSYSTGLMNTEAFF.